This T cell receptor beta chain was documented in a study of T-cell reconstitution after alpha-beta-depleted transplantation in children. For TCRbeta, the library was prepared with unique molecular identifiers. One entry per CDR3 protein results from TCRdb running MiXCR on the PCR reads. The sample contains some 440,000 distinct CDR3 sequences, 15% to 20% of which appear only once. The germline V and J ends were trimmed by 2 bases and 2 bases, with 13 bases remaining between them. Germline V gene lookup returns CDR1 SNHLY and CDR2 FYNNEI. This CDR3 comprises 15 residues. This sample comprised PBMCs, mostly from graft donor cells, obtained 360 days after TCRalphabeta/CD19-depleted stem cell transplant. V gene TRBV2 combines with J gene TRBJ2-7; perhaps TRBD2 as D (6 bases). This receptor was taken from a boy under two years old who had a stem cell transplant for Wiskott-Aldrich syndrome, so the T cells may come from the graft donor. DNA for the CDR3: TGTGCCAGCAGTGAAAGTGGAGGGATTCCCTACGAGCAGTACTTC. It translates to CASSESGGIPYEQYF.